The sequence of this T cell receptor (beta chain) was determined in a study of response to subunit inactivated influenza vaccine. This clonotype was seen only a few times. A read error may account for a junction end that differs from germline. This CDR3 spans 15 amino acids. TCRdb recomputed calls from the RT-PCR reads with MiXCR, one row per CDR3 protein. Here the sample spans approximately 500,000 distinct CDR3 sequences, approximately 22% being singletons. These data also featured in a second study, about T cells expressing NK-cell markers. That paper notes: Researchers built TCR beta cDNA using 5'RACE template switching with UMIs. Sorted CD3+CD56+NKG2C+, CD3+CD56+NKG2C- and CD3+CD56-NKG2C+ T cells provided the TCR beta repertoires. With respect to HCMV, most of the eight sequenced donors were seropositive, and one was seronegative. Six donors had dominant NKG2C+ clonotypes that comprised roughly 1.0-7.5% of their CD8+ T cells.

The sequences come from CD4+ T cells sorted from PBMCs, collected less than 13 days after vaccination. The sequence was collected from a man aged 45-65 years who received an inactivated influenza vaccine. The gene calls are TRBV12-3 or TRBV12-4 and TRBJ2-6, with D unclear. The CDR3 region is CASSLGVAGANVLTF. The CDR3 DNA reads TGTGCCAGCAGCTTAGGAGTAGCTGGGGCCAACGTCCTGACTTTC.